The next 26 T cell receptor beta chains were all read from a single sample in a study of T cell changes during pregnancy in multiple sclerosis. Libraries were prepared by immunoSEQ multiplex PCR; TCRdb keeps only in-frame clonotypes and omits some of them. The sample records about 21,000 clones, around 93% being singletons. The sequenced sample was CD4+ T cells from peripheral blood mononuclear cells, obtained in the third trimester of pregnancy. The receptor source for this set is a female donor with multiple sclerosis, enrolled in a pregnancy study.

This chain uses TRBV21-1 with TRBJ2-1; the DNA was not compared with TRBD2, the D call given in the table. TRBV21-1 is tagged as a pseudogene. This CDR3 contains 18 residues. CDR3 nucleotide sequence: TGTGCCAGCAGCAAAGAGGAAGGGCTAGCGGGGGGGCCCGGGGAGCAGTTCTTC. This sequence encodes CASSKEEGLAGGPGEQFF.

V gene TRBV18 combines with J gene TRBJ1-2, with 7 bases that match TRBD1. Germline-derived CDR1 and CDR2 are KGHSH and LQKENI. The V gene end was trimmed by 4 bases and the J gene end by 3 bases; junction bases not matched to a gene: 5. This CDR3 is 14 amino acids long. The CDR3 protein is CASSQGTADYGYTF. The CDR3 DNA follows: TGTGCCAGCTCACAGGGGACAGCAGACTATGGCTACACCTTC.

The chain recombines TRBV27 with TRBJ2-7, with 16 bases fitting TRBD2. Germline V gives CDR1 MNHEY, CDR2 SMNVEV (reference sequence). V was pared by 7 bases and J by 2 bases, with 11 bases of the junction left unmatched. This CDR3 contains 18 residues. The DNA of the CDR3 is TGTGCCAGCAAAAGAGAAGGGACTAGCGGGGGGGCGCCCTACGAGCAGTACTTC. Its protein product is CASKREGTSGGAPYEQYF.

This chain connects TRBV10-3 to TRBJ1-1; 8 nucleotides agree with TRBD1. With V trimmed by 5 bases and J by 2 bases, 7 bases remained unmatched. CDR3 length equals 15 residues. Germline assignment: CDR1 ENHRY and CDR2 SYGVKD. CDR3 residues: CAISMDREGNTEAFF. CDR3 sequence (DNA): TGTGCCATCAGTATGGACAGGGAAGGAAACACTGAAGCTTTCTTT.

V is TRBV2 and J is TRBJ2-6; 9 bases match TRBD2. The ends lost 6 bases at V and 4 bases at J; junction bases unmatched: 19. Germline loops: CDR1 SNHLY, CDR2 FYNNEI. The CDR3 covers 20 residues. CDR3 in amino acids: CASSPLPGTSTIRGANVLTF. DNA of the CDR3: TGTGCCAGCAGCCCGCTTCCCGGGACTAGCACCATTCGAGGGGCCAACGTCCTGACTTTC.

The CDR3 DNA is TGTGCCAGCAGCTTTCGGGGGAGCACAGATACGCAGTATTTT. It yields the protein CASSFRGSTDTQYF. The chain couples TRBV7-2 to TRBJ2-3; D possibly corresponds to TRBD2 (6 bases). V lost 3 bases, J lost 0 bases, and 7 bases lay in between. This CDR3 region has 14 residues. Germline V gives CDR1 SGHTA, CDR2 FQGNSA.

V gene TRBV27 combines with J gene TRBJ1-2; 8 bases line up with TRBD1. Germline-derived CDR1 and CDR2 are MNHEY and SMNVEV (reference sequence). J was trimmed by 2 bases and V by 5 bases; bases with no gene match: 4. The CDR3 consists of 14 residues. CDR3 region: CASSRSGGNYGYTF. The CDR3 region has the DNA TGTGCCAGCAGTCGGTCAGGGGGCAACTATGGCTACACCTTC.

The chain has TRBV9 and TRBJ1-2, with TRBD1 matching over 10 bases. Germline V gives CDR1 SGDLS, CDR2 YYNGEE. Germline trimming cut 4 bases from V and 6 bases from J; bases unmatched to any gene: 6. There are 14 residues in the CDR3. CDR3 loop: CASSPTGGWDGYTF. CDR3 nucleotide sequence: TGTGCCAGCAGCCCGACAGGGGGCTGGGATGGCTACACCTTC.

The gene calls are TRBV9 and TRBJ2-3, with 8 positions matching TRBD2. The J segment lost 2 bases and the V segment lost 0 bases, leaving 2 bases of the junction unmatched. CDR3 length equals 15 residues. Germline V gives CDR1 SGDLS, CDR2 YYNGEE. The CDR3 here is CASSVGGLDTDTQYF. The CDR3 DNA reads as TGTGCCAGCAGCGTAGGGGGACTAGACACAGATACGCAGTATTTT. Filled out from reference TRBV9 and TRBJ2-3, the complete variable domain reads DSGVTQTPKHLITATGQRVTLRCSPRSGDLSVYWYQQSLDQGLQFLIQYYNGEERAKGNILERFSAQQFPDLHSELNLSSLELGDSALYFCASSVGGLDTDTQYFGPGTRLTVL.

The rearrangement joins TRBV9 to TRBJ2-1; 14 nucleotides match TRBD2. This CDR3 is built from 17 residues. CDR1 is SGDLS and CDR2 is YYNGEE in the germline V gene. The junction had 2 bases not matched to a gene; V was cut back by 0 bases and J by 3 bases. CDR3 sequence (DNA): TGTGCCAGCAGCGTAGGACTAGCGGGGGGGCTCTACAATGAGCAGTTCTTC. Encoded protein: CASSVGLAGGLYNEQFF.

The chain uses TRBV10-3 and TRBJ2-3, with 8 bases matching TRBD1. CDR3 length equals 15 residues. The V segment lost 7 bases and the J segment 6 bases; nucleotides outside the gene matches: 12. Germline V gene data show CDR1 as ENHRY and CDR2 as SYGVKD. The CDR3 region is CAINSPGQVGDTQYF. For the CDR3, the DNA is TGTGCCATCAATAGCCCGGGACAGGTGGGGGATACGCAGTATTTT.

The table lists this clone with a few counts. For the CDR3, the DNA is TGTGCCAGCAGCCAAGATCCGTTTTACACTGAAGCTTTCTTT. Translating it yields CASSQDPFYTEAFF. The V and J genes are TRBV14 and TRBJ1-1; D is ambiguous. Per the germline V gene, CDR1 is SGHDN and CDR2 is FVKESK. The CDR3 totals 14 residues. The V and J ends lost 0 bases and 3 bases respectively, with 8 bases between them.

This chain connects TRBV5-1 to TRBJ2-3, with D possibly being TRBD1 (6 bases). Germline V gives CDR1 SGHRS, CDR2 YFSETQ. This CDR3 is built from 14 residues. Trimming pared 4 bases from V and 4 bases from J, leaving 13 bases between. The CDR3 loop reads CASSIGQSSDTQYF. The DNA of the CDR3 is TGCGCCAGCAGCATAGGACAGTCCTCAGATACGCAGTATTTT. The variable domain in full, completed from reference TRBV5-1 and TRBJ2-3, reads KAGVTQTPRYLIKTRGQQVTLSCSPISGHRSVSWYQQTPGQGLQFLFEYFSETQRNKGNFPGRFSGRQFSNSRSEMNVSTLELGDSALYLCASSIGQSSDTQYFGPGTRLTVL.

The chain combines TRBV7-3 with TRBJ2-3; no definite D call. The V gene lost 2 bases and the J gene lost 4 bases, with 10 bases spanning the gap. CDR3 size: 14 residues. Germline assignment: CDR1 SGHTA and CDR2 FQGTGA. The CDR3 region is CASSLWSEADTQYF. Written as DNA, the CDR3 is TGTGCCAGCAGCTTATGGTCAGAAGCAGATACGCAGTATTTT. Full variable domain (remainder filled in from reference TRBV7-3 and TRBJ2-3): GAGVSQTPSNKVTEKGKYVELRCDPISGHTALYWYRQSLGQGPEFLIYFQGTGAADDSGLPNDRFFAVRPEGSVSTLKIQRTERGDSAVYLCASSLWSEADTQYFGPGTRLTVL.

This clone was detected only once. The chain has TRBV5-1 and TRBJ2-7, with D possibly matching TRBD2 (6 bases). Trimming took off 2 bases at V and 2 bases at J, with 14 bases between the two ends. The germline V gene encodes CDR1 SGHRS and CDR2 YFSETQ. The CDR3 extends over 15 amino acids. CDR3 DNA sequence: TGCGCCAGCAGCTTCAGACTAGGGTCCCCCTACGAGCAGTACTTC. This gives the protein CASSFRLGSPYEQYF.

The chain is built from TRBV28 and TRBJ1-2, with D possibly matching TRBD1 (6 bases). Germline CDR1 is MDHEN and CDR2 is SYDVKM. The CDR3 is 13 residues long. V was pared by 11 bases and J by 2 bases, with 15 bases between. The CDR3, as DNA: TGTGCCCTTGATGACAGGAGGAACTATGGCTACACCTTC. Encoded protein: CALDDRRNYGYTF.

The CDR3 spells CASSYPSGGAEETQYF. In DNA form, the CDR3 reads TGTGCCAGCAGCTACCCTAGCGGGGGGGCCGAGGAGACCCAGTACTTC. The rearrangement joins TRBV5-4 to TRBJ2-5; 12 nucleotides agree with TRBD2. The CDR3 runs to 16 residues. V shed 3 bases and J 5 bases; nucleotides not matched to a gene: 8. Per the germline V gene, CDR1 is SGHNT and CDR2 is YYREEE (reference sequence).

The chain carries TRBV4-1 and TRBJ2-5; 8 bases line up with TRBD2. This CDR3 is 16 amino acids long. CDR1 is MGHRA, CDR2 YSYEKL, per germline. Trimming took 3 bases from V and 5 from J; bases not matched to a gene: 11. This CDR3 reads CASSHAPREVRETQYF. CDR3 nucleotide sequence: TGCGCCAGCAGCCACGCCCCGCGGGAGGTCAGGGAGACCCAGTACTTC.

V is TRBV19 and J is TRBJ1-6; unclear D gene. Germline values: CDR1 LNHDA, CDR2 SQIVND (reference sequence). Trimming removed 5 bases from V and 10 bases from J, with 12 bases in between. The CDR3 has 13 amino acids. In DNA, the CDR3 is TGTGCCAGTAGTCCCGGGTCCTACTCACCCCTCCACTTT. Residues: CASSPGSYSPLHF.

The CDR3 reads CAWTSLGAPGYNEQFF. CDR3 nucleotides: TGTGCCTGGACCTCCCTGGGGGCCCCGGGGTACAATGAGCAGTTCTTC. The genes are TRBV30 and TRBJ2-1; D is perhaps TRBD1 (6 bases). The germline V and J ends were trimmed by 4 bases and 4 bases, with 20 bases remaining between them. The CDR3 contains 16 residues. The germline gives CDR1 GTSNPN, CDR2 SVGIG (reference sequence).

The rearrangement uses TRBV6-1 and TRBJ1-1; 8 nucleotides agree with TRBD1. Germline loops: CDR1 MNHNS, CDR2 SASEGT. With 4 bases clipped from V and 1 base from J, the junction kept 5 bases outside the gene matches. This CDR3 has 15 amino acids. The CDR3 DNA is TGTGCCAGCAGTGCCCGGACAGGGAAGAACACTGAAGCTTTCTTT. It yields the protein CASSARTGKNTEAFF.

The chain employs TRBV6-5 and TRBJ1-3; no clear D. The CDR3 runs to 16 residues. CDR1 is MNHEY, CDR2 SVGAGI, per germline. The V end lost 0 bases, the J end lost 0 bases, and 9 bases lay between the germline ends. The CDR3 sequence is CASSYSPSYSGNTIYF. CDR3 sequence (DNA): TGTGCCAGCAGTTACTCCCCTTCTTACTCTGGAAACACCATATATTTT.

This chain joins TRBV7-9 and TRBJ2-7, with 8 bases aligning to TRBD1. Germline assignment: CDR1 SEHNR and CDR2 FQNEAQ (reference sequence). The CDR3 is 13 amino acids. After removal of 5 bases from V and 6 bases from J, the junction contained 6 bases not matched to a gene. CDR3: CASSPGTGLEQYF. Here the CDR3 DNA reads TGTGCCAGCAGCCCCGGGACAGGCCTCGAGCAGTACTTC.

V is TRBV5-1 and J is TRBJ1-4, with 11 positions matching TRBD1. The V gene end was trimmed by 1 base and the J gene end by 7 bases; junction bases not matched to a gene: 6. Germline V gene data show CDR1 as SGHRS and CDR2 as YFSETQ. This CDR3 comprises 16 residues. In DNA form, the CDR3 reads TGCGCCAGCAGCTTGTTTCCGGGACAGGGGGTTGAAAAACTGTTTTTT. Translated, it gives CASSLFPGQGVEKLFF.

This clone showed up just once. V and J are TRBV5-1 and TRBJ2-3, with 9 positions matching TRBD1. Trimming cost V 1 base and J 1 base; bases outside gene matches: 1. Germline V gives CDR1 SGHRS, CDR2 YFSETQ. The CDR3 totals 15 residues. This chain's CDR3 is CASSLRDRGTDTQYF. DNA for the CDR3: TGCGCCAGCAGCTTGCGGGACAGGGGCACAGATACGCAGTATTTT. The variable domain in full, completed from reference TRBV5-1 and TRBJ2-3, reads KAGVTQTPRYLIKTRGQQVTLSCSPISGHRSVSWYQQTPGQGLQFLFEYFSETQRNKGNFPGRFSGRQFSNSRSEMNVSTLELGDSALYLCASSLRDRGTDTQYFGPGTRLTVL.

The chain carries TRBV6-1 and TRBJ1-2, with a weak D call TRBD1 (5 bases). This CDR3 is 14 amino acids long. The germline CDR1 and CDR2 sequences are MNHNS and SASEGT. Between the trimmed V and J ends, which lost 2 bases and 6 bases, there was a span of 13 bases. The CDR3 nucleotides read TGTGCCAGCAGTGAAAGGTGGGGGGGGAATGGCTACACCTTC. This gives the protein CASSERWGGNGYTF.